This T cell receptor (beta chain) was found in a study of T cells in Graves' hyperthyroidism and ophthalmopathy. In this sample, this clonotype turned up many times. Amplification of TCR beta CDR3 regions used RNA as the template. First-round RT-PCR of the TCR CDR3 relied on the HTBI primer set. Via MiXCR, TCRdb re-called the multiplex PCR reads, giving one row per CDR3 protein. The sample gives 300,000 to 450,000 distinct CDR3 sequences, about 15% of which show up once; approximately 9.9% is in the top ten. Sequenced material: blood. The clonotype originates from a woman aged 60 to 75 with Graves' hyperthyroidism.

CDR3 in amino acids: CSARRGAGYEQYF. The CDR3 region has the DNA TGCAGTGCTAGGCGGGGGGCGGGATACGAGCAGTACTTC. The chain uses TRBV20-1 and TRBJ2-7, with 8 bases matching TRBD2. The CDR3 sequence is 13 residues long. CDR1 and CDR2 from the germline V gene are DFQATT and SNEGSKA (reference sequence). The ends lost 3 bases at V and 4 bases at J; junction bases unmatched: 5.